This T cell receptor beta chain appears in the sequencing data of a study of tumor-infiltrating lymphocytes in localized non-small cell lung cancer. The wider study: Some samples were collected after neoadjuvant chemotherapy; smokers, never-smokers and several histologies were included. Resected tumor was paired with non-adjacent uninvolved lung from the same patient.

Produced via immunoSEQ multiplex PCR; TCRdb's table is partial and in-frame only. The table lists around 1,500 clones, 30% to 45% of them singletons. By share, this clone counts as large (0.1 to 1%). As yet, its antigen is unknown. Study-level points and caveats: IM1 and IM2 tumors showed no difference in T-cell fraction. Compared with uninvolved lung, tumors showed higher T cell infiltration by TCRbeta sequencing.

V dropped 5 bases and J dropped 0 bases, with 8 bases sitting between them. Per the germline V gene, CDR1 is MNHEY and CDR2 is SVGAGI. There are 14 residues in the CDR3. The rearrangement uses TRBV6-5 and TRBJ1-3, with no clear D. Sequenced: uninvolved lung tissue not adjacent to the tumor. This sequence was found in a human donor with non-small cell lung cancer. The CDR3, as DNA: TGTGCCAGCAGTCCCAGACGCTCTGGAAACACCATATATTTT. It translates to CASSPRRSGNTIYF.